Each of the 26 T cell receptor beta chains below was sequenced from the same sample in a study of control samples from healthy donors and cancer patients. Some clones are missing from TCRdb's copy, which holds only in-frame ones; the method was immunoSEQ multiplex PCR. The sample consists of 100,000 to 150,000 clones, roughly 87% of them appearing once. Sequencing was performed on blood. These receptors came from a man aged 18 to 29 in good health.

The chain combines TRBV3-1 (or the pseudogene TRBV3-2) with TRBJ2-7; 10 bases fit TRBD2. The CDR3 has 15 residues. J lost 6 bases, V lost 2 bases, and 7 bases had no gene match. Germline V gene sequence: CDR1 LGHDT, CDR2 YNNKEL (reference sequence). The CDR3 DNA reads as TGTGCCAGCAGCCAATCCGGGACTAGCGCTAGCGAGCAGTACTTC. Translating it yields CASSQSGTSASEQYF.

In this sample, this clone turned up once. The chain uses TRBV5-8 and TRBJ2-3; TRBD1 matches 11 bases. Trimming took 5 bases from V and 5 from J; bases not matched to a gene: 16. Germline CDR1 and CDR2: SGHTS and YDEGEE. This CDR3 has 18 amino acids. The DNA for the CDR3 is TGTGCCAGCAGTTTGACACTCCAACCGGGACAGGGGGTAGATACGCAGTATTTT. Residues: CASSLTLQPGQGVDTQYF. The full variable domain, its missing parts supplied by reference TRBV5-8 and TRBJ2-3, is EAGVTQSPTHLIKTRGQQATLRCSPISGHTSVYWYQQALGLGLQFLLWYDEGEERNRGNFPPRFSGRQFPNYSSELNVNALELEDSALYLCASSLTLQPGQGVDTQYFGPGTRLTVL.

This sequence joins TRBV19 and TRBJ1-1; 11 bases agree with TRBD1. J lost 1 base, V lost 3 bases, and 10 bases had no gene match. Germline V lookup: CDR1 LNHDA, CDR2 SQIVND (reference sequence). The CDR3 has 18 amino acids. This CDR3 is CASSIGQGAASRNTEAFF. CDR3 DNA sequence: TGTGCCAGTAGTATCGGACAGGGGGCGGCCTCCAGGAACACTGAAGCTTTCTTT.

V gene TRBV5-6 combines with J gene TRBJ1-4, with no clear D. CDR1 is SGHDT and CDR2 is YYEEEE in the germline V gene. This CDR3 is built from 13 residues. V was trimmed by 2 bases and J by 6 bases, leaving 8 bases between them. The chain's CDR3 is CASSLSDDEKLFF. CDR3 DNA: TGTGCCAGCAGCTTATCGGACGATGAAAAACTGTTTTTT. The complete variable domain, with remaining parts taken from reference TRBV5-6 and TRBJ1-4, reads DAGVTQSPTHLIKTRGQQVTLRCSPKSGHDTVSWYQQALGQGPQFIFQYYEEEERQRGNFPDRFSGHQFPNYSSELNVNALLLGDSALYLCASSLSDDEKLFFGSGTQLSVL.

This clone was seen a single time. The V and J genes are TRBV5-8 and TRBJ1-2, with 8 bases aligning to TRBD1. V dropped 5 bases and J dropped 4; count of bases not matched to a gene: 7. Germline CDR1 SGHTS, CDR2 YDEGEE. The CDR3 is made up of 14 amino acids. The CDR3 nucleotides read TGTGCCAGCAGGTCCGGGACAGGCTTCTATGGCTACACCTTC. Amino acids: CASRSGTGFYGYTF.

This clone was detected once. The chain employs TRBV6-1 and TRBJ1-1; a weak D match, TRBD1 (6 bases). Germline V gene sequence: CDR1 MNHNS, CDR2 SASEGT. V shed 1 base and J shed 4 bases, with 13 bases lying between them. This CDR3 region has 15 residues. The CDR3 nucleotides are TGTGCCAGCAGTGAAGGGATCAGGGGTCCCACTGAAGCTTTCTTT. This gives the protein CASSEGIRGPTEAFF.

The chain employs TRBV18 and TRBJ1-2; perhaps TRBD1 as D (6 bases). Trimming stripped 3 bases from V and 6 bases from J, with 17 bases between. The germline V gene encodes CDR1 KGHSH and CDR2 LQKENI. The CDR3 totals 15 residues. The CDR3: CASSPILEGGDGYTF. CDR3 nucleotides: TGTGCCAGCTCACCGATCCTGGAGGGGGGTGATGGCTACACCTTC.

The CDR3 nucleotides are TGTGCCAGCAGTGATTATGACAGCGGGGAGCTGTTTTTT. Translating gives CASSDYDSGELFF. The chain recombines TRBV25-1 with TRBJ2-2, with D possibly TRBD1 on 5 matching bases. Trimming stripped 3 bases from V and 7 bases from J, with 9 bases between. CDR1 and CDR2 from the germline V gene are MGHDK and SYGVNS. CDR3 length: 13 amino acids.

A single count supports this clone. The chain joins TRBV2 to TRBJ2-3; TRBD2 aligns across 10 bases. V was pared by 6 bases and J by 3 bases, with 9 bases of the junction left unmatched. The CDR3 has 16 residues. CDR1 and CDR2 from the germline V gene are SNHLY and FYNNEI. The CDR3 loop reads CASRGPSGRRTDTQYF. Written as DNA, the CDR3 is TGTGCCAGCAGGGGTCCTAGCGGGAGAAGGACAGATACGCAGTATTTT.

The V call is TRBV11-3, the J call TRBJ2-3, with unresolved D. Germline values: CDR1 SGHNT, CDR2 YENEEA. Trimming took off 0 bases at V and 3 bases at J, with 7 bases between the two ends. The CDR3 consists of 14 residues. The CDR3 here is CASSLDPRTDTQYF. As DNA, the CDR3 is TGTGCCAGCAGCTTAGATCCAAGGACAGATACGCAGTATTTT. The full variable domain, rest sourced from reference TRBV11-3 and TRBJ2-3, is EAGVVQSPRYKIIEKKQPVAFWCNPISGHNTLYWYLQNLGQGPELLIRYENEEAVDDSQLPKDRFSAERLKGVDSTLKIQPAELGDSAVYLCASSLDPRTDTQYFGPGTRLTVL.

CDR3 residues: CASSLVLAGKLVRQFF. The CDR3 DNA reads TGTGCCAGCAGTTTGGTACTAGCGGGAAAGTTAGTACGGCAGTTCTTC. The chain couples TRBV27 to TRBJ2-1; 10 bases map to TRBD2. Germline CDR1 MNHEY, CDR2 SMNVEV (reference sequence). This CDR3 contains 16 residues. V was pared by 3 bases and J by 12 bases, with 14 bases of the junction left unmatched.

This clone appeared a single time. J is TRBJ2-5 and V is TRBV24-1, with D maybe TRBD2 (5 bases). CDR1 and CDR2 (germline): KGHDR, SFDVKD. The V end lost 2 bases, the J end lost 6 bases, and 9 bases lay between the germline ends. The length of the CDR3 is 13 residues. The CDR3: CATSDSGLKTQYF. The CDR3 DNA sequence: TGTGCCACCAGTGATTCAGGACTGAAGACCCAGTACTTC.

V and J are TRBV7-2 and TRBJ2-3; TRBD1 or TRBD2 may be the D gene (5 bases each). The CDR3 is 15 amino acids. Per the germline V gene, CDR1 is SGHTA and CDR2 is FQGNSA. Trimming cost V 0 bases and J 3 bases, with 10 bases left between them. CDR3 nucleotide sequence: TGTGCCAGCAGCTTAGCGAGGGCAGGGACAGATACGCAGTATTTT. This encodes CASSLARAGTDTQYF. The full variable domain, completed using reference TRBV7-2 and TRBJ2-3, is GAGVSQSPSNKVTEKGKDVELRCDPISGHTALYWYRQSLGQGLEFLIYFQGNSAPDKSGLPSDRFSAERTGGSVSTLTIQRTQQEDSAVYLCASSLARAGTDTQYFGPGTRLTVL.

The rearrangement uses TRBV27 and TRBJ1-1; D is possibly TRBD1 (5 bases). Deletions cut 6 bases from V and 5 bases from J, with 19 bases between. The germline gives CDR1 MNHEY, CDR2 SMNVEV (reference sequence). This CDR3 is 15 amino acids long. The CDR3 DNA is TGTGCCAGCAGCCCAAGCTGGGGGATAAAAACTGAAGCTTTCTTT. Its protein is CASSPSWGIKTEAFF.

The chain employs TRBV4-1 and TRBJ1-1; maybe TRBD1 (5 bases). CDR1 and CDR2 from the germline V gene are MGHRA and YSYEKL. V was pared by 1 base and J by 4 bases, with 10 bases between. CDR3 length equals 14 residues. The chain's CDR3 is CASSQAGLGTEAFF. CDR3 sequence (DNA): TGCGCCAGCAGCCAAGCGGGGCTGGGCACTGAAGCTTTCTTT.

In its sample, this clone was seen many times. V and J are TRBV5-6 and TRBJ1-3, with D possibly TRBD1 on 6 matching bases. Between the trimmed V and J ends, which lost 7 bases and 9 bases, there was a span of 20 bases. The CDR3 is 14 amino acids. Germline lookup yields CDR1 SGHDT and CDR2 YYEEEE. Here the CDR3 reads CASGLQGPSGTIYF. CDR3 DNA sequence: TGTGCCAGCGGACTCCAGGGGCCCTCGGGCACCATATATTTT.

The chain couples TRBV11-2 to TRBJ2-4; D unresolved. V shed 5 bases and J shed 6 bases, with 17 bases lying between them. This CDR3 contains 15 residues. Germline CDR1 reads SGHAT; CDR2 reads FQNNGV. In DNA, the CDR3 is TGTGCCAGCAGCCCATCAGGTCTACGTGGAAACATTCAGTACTTC. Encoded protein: CASSPSGLRGNIQYF.

CDR3 coding DNA: TGTGCCTGGAGCGGGCGCAGACTGTACACCGGGGAGCTGTTTTTT. This gives the protein CAWSGRRLYTGELFF. The V gene is TRBV30, the J gene TRBJ2-2; D not resolved. The V and J ends lost 3 bases and 3 bases respectively, with 14 bases between them. The CDR3 loop spans 15 amino acids. CDR1 is GTSNPN and CDR2 is SVGIG in the germline V gene (reference sequence).

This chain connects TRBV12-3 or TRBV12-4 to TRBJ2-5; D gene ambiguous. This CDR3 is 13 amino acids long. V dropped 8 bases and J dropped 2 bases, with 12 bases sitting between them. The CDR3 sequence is CASCVRSQETQYF. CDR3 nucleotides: TGTGCCAGCTGTGTCCGGTCACAAGAGACCCAGTACTTC.

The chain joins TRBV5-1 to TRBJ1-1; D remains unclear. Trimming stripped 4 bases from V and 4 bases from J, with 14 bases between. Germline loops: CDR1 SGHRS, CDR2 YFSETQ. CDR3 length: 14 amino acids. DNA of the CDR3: TGCGCCAGCAGCCATTCGGGTAGATTCACTGAAGCTTTCTTT. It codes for CASSHSGRFTEAFF.

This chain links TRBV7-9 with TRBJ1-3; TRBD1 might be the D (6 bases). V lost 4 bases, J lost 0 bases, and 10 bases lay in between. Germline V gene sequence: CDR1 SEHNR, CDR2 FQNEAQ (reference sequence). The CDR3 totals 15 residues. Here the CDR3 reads CASSSQDSSGNTIYF. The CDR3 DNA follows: TGTGCCAGCAGCTCCCAGGACAGCTCTGGAAACACCATATATTTT.

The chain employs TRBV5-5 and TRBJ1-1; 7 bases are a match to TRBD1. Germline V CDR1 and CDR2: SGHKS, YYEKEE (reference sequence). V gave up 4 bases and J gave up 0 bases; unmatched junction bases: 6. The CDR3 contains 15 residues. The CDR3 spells CASSPLTGLNTEAFF. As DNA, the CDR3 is TGTGCCAGCAGCCCGCTGACAGGGCTGAACACTGAAGCTTTCTTT.

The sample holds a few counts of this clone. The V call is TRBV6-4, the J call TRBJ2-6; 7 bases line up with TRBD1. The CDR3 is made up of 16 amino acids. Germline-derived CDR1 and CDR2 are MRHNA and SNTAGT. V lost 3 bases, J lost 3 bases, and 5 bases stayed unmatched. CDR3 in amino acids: CASSEEGAGGANVLTF. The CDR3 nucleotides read TGTGCCAGCAGTGAAGAGGGGGCAGGTGGGGCCAACGTCCTGACTTTC.

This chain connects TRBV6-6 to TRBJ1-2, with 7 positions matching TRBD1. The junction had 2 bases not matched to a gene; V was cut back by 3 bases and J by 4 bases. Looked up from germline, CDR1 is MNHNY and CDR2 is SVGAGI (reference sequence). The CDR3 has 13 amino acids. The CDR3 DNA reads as TGTGCCAGCAGTTATCGGGACAGCTATGGCTACACCTTC. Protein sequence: CASSYRDSYGYTF.

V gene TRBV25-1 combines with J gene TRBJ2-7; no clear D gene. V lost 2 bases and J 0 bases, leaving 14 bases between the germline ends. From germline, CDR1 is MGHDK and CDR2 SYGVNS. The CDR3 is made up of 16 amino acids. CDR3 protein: CASSEGGGRSSYEQYF. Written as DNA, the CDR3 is TGTGCCAGCAGTGAAGGCGGCGGTCGGAGCTCCTACGAGCAGTACTTC.

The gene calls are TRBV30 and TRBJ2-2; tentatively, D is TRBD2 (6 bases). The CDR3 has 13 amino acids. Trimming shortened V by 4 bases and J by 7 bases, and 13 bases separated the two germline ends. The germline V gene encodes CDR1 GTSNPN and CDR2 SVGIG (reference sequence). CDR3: CAWNPGVNGELFF. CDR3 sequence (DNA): TGTGCCTGGAATCCGGGAGTAAACGGGGAGCTGTTTTTT. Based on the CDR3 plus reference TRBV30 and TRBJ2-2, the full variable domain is SQTIHQWPATLVQPVGSPLSLECTVEGTSNPNLYWYRQAAGRGLQLLFYSVGIGQISSEVPQNLSASRPQDRQFILSSKKLLLSDSGFYLCAWNPGVNGELFFGEGSRLTVL.